This T cell receptor (beta chain) comes out of a study of cytomegalovirus exposure and HLA in healthy donors. Across the study: The 120 or so validation repertoires were produced on the same platform as the approximately 620 repertoires of the first cohort. This was reported in a later analysis.

A word on this clone: Its specificity is unknown.

Here immunoSEQ multiplex PCR was the method, and the copy in TCRdb shows in-frame clones only, minus some. This repertoire shows roughly 70,000 clones, around four fifths found once; its top ten account for 3%. The V and J ends lost 5 bases and 0 bases, in that order; junction bases with no gene match: 3. Germline loops: CDR1 MNHNY, CDR2 SVGAGI (reference sequence). CDR3 length: 15 residues. Study findings and constraints: Rarity marked most TCR sequences, yet some public TCRs occurred in many donors. In vitro testing confirmed a few CMV-associated chains as specific for CMV antigens. High specificity and sensitivity for cytomegalovirus status were reported for the classifier.

Sequenced material: PBMCs. The receptor's source is a man aged 30-40 years in good health and CMV-seronegative. This sequence joins TRBV6-6 and TRBJ2-1, with TRBD2 matching over 8 bases. CDR3 sequence: CASSPRGGSYNEQFF. CDR3 DNA: TGTGCCAGCAGTCCCCGGGGGGGCTCCTACAATGAGCAGTTCTTC.